The present T cell receptor beta chain was sequenced within a study of CD8+ T cells in alopecia areata. General study findings and limits: Compared with mice, patients displayed less clear TCR sharing, possibly for HLA-related reasons. The study found tofacitinib significantly decreased scalp clonality and expanded CD8+ clones among the top 100. Throughout tofacitinib, many expanded lesional clones continued to persist in scalp and blood. Affected scalp, especially in alopecia totalis/universalis, had a higher clonality than normal scalp did.

As for treatment: oral pan-JAK inhibitor, 5-10 mg twice daily. This clone was counted a few times. The antigen is unknown. Reverse transcribed after extraction, RNA yielded cDNA as the sequencing template. Method: immunoSEQ multiplex PCR; TCRdb's copy keeps in-frame clones and lacks some. The sample yields 140,000 to 150,000 clones, 45% to 65% seen once. CDR3 length: 16 amino acids. In germline, CDR1 is LGHNA, CDR2 YNFKEQ. J gave up 1 base and V 1 base, and 3 bases lay outside the gene matches. The specimen comprised CD8+ T cells sorted from blood, sampled at week 4, from a patient treated with tofacitinib. This sequence originates from a human donor with alopecia areata. The chain couples TRBV4-2 to TRBJ2-5; 10 bases line up with TRBD1. This CDR3 reads CASSQADRGLQETQYF. The CDR3 nucleotides read TGTGCCAGCAGCCAAGCCGACAGGGGGCTCCAAGAGACCCAGTACTTC.